This paragraph covers one T cell receptor (beta chain) sequence. Its target is not known. These data originate in a study of monozygotic twins with inflammatory bowel disease. TCRdb reprocessed the 5' RACE reads and keeps a single row for each CDR3 protein, giving no DNA. The clone table shows approximately 330,000 distinct CDR3 sequences, with the ten largest holding 2% to 2.5%. Study results and caveats: The authors note that differing immunosuppressive treatments may have added variability to patient repertoires.

This CDR3 comprises 13 residues. V usage is TRBV12-3 or TRBV12-4 and J usage is TRBJ2-1; TCRdb selects TRBD1, and the lack of DNA leaves this call unchecked. This TCR was sampled from a human donor with ulcerative colitis or Crohn's disease, or a healthy co-twin of an affected twin (not recorded which). The sequenced material came from blood. CDR3 residues: CASSLRASFSRFF.